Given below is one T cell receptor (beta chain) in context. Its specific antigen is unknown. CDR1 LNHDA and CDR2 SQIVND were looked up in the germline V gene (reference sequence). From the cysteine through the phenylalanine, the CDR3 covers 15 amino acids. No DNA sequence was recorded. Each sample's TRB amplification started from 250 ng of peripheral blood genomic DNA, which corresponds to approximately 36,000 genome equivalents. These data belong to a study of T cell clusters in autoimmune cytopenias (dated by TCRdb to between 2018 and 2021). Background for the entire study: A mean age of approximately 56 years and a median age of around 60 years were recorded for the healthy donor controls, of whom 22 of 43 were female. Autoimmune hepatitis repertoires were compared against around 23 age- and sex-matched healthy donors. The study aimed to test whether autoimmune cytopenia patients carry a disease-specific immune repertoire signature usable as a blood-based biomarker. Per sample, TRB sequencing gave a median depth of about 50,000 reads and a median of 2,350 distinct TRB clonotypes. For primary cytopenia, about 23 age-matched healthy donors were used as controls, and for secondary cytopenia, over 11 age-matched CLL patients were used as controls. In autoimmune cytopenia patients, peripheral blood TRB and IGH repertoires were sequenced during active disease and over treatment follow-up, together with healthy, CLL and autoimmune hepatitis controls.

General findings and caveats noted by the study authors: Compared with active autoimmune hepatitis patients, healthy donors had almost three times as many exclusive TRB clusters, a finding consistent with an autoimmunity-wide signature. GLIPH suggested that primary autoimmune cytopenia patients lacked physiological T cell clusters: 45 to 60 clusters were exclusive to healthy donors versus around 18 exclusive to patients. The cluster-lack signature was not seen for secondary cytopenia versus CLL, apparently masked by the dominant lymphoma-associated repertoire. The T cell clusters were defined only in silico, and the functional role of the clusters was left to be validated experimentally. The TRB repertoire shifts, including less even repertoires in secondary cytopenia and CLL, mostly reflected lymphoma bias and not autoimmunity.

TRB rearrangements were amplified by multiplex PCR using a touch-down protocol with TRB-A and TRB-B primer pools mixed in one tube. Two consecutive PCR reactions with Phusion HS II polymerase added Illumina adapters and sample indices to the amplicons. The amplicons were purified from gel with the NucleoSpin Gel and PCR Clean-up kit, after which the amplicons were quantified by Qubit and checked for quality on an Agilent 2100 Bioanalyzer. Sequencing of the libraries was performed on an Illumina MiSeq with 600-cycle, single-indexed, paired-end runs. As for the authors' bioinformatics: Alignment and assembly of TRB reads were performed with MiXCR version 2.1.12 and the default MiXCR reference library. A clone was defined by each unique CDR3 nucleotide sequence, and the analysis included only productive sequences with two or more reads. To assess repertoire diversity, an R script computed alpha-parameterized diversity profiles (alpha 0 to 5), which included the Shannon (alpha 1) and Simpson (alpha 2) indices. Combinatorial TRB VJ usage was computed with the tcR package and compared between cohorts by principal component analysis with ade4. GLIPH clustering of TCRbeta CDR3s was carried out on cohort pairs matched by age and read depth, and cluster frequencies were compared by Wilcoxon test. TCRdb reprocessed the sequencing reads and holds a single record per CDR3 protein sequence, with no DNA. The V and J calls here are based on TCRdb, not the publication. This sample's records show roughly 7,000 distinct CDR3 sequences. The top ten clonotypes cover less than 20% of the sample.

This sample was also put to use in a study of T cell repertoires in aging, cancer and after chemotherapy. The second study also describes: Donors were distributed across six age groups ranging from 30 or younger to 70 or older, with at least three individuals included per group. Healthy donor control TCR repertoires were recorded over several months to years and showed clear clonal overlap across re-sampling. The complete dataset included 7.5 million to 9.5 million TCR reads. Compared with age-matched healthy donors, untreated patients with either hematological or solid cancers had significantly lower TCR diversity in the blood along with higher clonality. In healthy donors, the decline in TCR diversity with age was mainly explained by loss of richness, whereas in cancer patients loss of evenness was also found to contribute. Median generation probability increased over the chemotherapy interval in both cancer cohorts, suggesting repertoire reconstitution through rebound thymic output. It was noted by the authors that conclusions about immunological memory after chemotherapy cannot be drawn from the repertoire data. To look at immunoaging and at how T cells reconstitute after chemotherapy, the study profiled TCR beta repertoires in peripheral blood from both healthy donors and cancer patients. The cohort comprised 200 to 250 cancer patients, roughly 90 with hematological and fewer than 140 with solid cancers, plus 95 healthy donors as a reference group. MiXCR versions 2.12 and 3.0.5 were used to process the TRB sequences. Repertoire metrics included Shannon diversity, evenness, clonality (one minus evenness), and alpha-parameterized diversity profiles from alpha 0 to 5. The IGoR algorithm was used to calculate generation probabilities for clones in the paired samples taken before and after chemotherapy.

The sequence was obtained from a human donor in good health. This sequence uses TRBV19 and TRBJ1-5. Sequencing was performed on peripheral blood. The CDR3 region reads CASSLPSGVNQPQHF.